The 27 T cell receptor beta chains presented below share a single source sample, sequenced in a study of Tregs in tolerant kidney transplant recipients. Using immunoSEQ multiplex PCR, the repertoire was profiled, and TCRdb retains in-frame clones only, with some absent. The table lists around 85,000 clones, roughly 90% of them singletons. The material was Tregs from blood, obtained before the transplant. These receptor sequences come from a human donor who received a combined kidney and bone marrow transplant.

This clone has just one count. The chain couples TRBV19 to TRBJ1-2, with 8 bases aligning to TRBD1. The CDR3 contains 15 residues. V trimming: 3 bases; J trimming: 4 bases; junction bases outside the gene matches: 7. Per germline, CDR1 LNHDA and CDR2 SQIVND (reference sequence). CDR3 sequence (DNA): TGTGCCAGTAGTATTGCACCAGACAGGGGCTATGGCTACACCTTC. Encoded protein: CASSIAPDRGYGYTF.

The J gene is TRBJ2-1, the V gene TRBV10-3; 13 nucleotides agree with TRBD2. The V segment lost 7 bases and the J segment 5 bases; nucleotides outside the gene matches: 8. CDR1 is ENHRY and CDR2 is SYGVKD in the germline V gene. The CDR3 sequence is 16 residues long. The CDR3 is CAIKSGTSGINNEQFF. DNA of the CDR3: TGTGCCATCAAGTCCGGGACTAGCGGGATTAACAATGAGCAGTTCTTC.

This chain joins TRBV9 and TRBJ1-1; a weak D match, TRBD1 (5 bases). Germline CDR1 reads SGDLS; CDR2 reads YYNGEE. The CDR3 totals 15 residues. Trimming took off 0 bases at V and 2 bases at J, with 11 bases between the two ends. Here the CDR3 reads CASSVGGVLNTEAFF. As DNA, the CDR3 is TGTGCCAGCAGCGTAGGGGGGGTTCTTAACACTGAAGCTTTCTTT. The variable domain in full, with the rest retrieved from reference TRBV9 and TRBJ1-1, is DSGVTQTPKHLITATGQRVTLRCSPRSGDLSVYWYQQSLDQGLQFLIQYYNGEERAKGNILERFSAQQFPDLHSELNLSSLELGDSALYFCASSVGGVLNTEAFFGQGTRLTVV.

V and J are TRBV10-3 and TRBJ2-7, with TRBD2 matching 11 bases. J was trimmed by 1 base and V by 9 bases; bases with no gene match: 2. Germline assignment: CDR1 ENHRY and CDR2 SYGVKD. The CDR3 is made up of 13 amino acids. Written as DNA, the CDR3 is TGTGCCATTACTAGCGGGGGTTCCTACGAGCAGTACTTC. Residues: CAITSGGSYEQYF.

The chain joins TRBV5-1 to TRBJ2-7; D remains unclear. CDR3 length equals 14 residues. V lost 4 bases and J 7 bases, leaving 18 bases between the germline ends. Germline-derived CDR1 and CDR2 are SGHRS and YFSETQ. The CDR3 nucleotides read TGCGCCAGCAGCACTGACTCCATCCTGGGGGAGCAGTACTTC. Its translation is CASSTDSILGEQYF.

The rearrangement links TRBV7-6 to TRBJ2-2; a weak D match, TRBD2 (5 bases). The CDR3 runs 16 residues. Trimming removed 2 bases from V and 6 bases from J, with 16 bases in between. Looked up from germline, CDR1 is SGHVS and CDR2 is FNYEAQ. The CDR3 DNA sequence: TGTGCCAGCAGCTTAATGCTCCTAGCTGGGGCCGGGGAGCTGTTTTTT. Translating gives CASSLMLLAGAGELFF.

The J gene is TRBJ2-1, the V gene TRBV2, with 9 bases identical to TRBD2. The junction had 8 bases not matched to a gene; V was cut back by 1 base and J by 7 bases. Germline lookup yields CDR1 SNHLY and CDR2 FYNNEI. This CDR3 has 16 amino acids. CDR3 sequence: CASSEDIAGVKNEQFF. The DNA of the CDR3 is TGTGCCAGCAGTGAAGATATAGCGGGAGTTAAGAATGAGCAGTTCTTC.

The J gene is TRBJ1-6, the V gene TRBV10-3; perhaps TRBD1 as D (5 bases). The germline CDR1 and CDR2 sequences are ENHRY and SYGVKD. The V end lost 10 bases, the J end lost 10 bases, and 17 bases lay between the germline ends. The CDR3 has 13 residues. The CDR3 DNA follows: TGTGCCACCGGTTTGGCAGGGAGCTCACCCCTCCACTTT. It is translated as CATGLAGSSPLHF.

The V and J genes are TRBV11-3 and TRBJ2-3; TRBD1 is a possible D gene (6 bases). From germline, CDR1 is SGHNT and CDR2 YENEEA. The CDR3 contains 14 residues. V was clipped by 2 bases and J by 2 bases, with 8 bases between them. CDR3 sequence reads: CASSLQGHTDTQYF. Here the CDR3 DNA reads TGTGCCAGCAGCTTACAGGGACACACAGATACGCAGTATTTT.

This sequence joins TRBV11-3 and TRBJ1-1, with D possibly TRBD1 on 6 matching bases. The germline V gene encodes CDR1 SGHNT and CDR2 YENEEA. The V end was cut by 5 bases, the J end by 3 bases, with 10 bases between. The CDR3 runs 13 residues. CDR3 loop: CASSVQGDTEAFF. The CDR3 nucleotides read TGTGCCAGCAGCGTACAGGGAGACACTGAAGCTTTCTTT. The whole variable domain, remainder taken from reference TRBV11-3 and TRBJ1-1, is EAGVVQSPRYKIIEKKQPVAFWCNPISGHNTLYWYLQNLGQGPELLIRYENEEAVDDSQLPKDRFSAERLKGVDSTLKIQPAELGDSAVYLCASSVQGDTEAFFGQGTRLTVV.

This chain joins TRBV2 and TRBJ2-7; no clear D gene. Trimming took off 1 base at V and 0 bases at J, with 16 bases between the two ends. Germline loops: CDR1 SNHLY, CDR2 FYNNEI. CDR3 length equals 17 residues. CDR3 protein: CASSEEGSHLFSYEQYF. Written as DNA, the CDR3 is TGTGCCAGCAGTGAAGAAGGGTCCCACTTATTCTCCTACGAGCAGTACTTC.

The V gene is TRBV2, the J gene TRBJ1-2; D is undetermined. Germline V CDR1 and CDR2: SNHLY, FYNNEI. V lost 1 base and J lost 8, with 5 bases in between. CDR3 length: 11 residues. The CDR3 DNA is TGTGCCAGCAGTGAAGTGGGGGGCTACACCTTC. The encoded protein is CASSEVGGYTF. Supplemented by reference TRBV2 and TRBJ1-2, the full variable domain reads EPEVTQTPSHQVTQMGQEVILRCVPISNHLYFYWYRQILGQKVEFLVSFYNNEISEKSEIFDDQFSVERPDGSNFTLKIRSTKLEDSAMYFCASSEVGGYTFGSGTRLTVV.

This clone has a single count. This chain uses TRBV7-2 with TRBJ2-7; D tentatively fits TRBD1 or TRBD2 (7 bases each). From germline, CDR1 is SGHTA and CDR2 FQGNSA. Trimming cost V 5 bases and J 5 bases, with 25 bases left between them. There are 17 residues in the CDR3. The CDR3 DNA sequence: TGTGCCAGCAGCACATACAGGGGAGGCGGGAGTCCCGACGAGCAGTACTTC. Amino acids: CASSTYRGGGSPDEQYF.

This chain uses TRBV28 with TRBJ2-5; D gene ambiguous. The V gene lost 8 bases and the J gene lost 2 bases, with 9 bases spanning the gap. The CDR3 spans 12 residues. From germline, CDR1 is MDHEN and CDR2 SYDVKM. CDR3 residues: CASRDQQETQYF. In DNA form, the CDR3 reads TGTGCCAGCCGAGATCAGCAAGAGACCCAGTACTTC.

The V gene is TRBV14, the J gene TRBJ2-1; D not certain. The germline CDR1 and CDR2 sequences are SGHDN and FVKESK. The CDR3 sequence is 14 residues long. Trimming left V 2 bases short and J 2 bases short, with 7 bases between. CDR3 residues: CASSQFEAYNEQFF. The CDR3 region has the DNA TGTGCCAGCAGCCAATTTGAGGCCTACAATGAGCAGTTCTTC.

The chain uses TRBV11-2 and TRBJ1-2, with TRBD1 identical over 7 bases. The germline CDR1 and CDR2 sequences are SGHAT and FQNNGV. V dropped 5 bases and J dropped 6; count of bases not matched to a gene: 9. The CDR3 runs to 14 residues. The CDR3: CASSVAHTGDGYTF. In DNA form, the CDR3 reads TGTGCCAGCAGCGTCGCCCATACAGGGGATGGCTACACCTTC.

CDR3 nucleotide sequence: TGCAGCGTTAGAGGGCAGTCTCCTGATTCACCCCTCCACTTT. It yields the protein CSVRGQSPDSPLHF. This rearrangement joins TRBV29-1 to TRBJ1-6, with D hard to call. Germline values: CDR1 SQVTM, CDR2 ANQGSEA. The ends were cut back, 5 bases at V and 8 bases at J, with 16 bases in the middle. This CDR3 has 14 amino acids.

The chain employs TRBV5-1 and TRBJ1-3; TRBD1 aligns across 9 bases. Germline CDR1 and CDR2: SGHRS and YFSETQ. The CDR3 is made up of 17 amino acids. The J segment lost 0 bases and the V segment lost 3 bases, leaving 7 bases of the junction unmatched. As DNA, the CDR3 is TGCGCCAGCAGCTCGGGGACAGGGCGCCTCTCTGGAAACACCATATATTTT. Its translation is CASSSGTGRLSGNTIYF.

This sequence joins TRBV10-1 and TRBJ2-1; D tentatively reads TRBD1 or TRBD2 (5 bases each). This CDR3 spans 14 amino acids. The germline V gene encodes CDR1 WNHNN and CDR2 SYGVQD (reference sequence). Trimming removed 7 bases from V and 2 bases from J, with 12 bases in between. This CDR3 reads CASTIPGPYNEQFF. CDR3 bases: TGCGCCAGCACCATCCCGGGACCCTACAATGAGCAGTTCTTC.

This rearrangement joins TRBV27 to TRBJ1-1; D uncertain. Deletions cut 7 bases from V and 11 bases from J, with 20 bases between. This CDR3 spans 13 amino acids. Germline V lookup: CDR1 MNHEY, CDR2 SMNVEV (reference sequence). In DNA, the CDR3 is TGTGCCAGCACCCCGTTACCCCCTGTCTCGGCTTTCTTT. Translated: CASTPLPPVSAFF.

The chain recombines TRBV5-8 with TRBJ1-4, with no clear D. Trimming shortened V by 0 bases and J by 0 bases, and 3 bases separated the two germline ends. This CDR3 is 14 amino acids long. Germline V CDR1 and CDR2: SGHTS, YDEGEE. CDR3 amino acids: CASSLAATNEKLFF. In nucleotides, the CDR3 is TGTGCCAGCAGCTTGGCCGCAACTAATGAAAAACTGTTTTTT.

The rearrangement uses TRBV27 and TRBJ2-5; TRBD1 matches at 8 bases. Germline V gene sequence: CDR1 MNHEY, CDR2 SMNVEV (reference sequence). The CDR3 spans 17 residues. Trimming removed 5 bases from V and 1 base from J; junction bases left unmatched: 12. CDR3 protein: CASSPGQGARGQETQYF. In nucleotides, the CDR3 is TGTGCCAGCAGTCCGGGGCAGGGGGCGCGAGGCCAAGAGACCCAGTACTTC.

The V and J genes are TRBV27 and TRBJ2-1; 11 positions agree with TRBD2. V shed 5 bases, J shed 5 bases, and the junction held 8 bases outside the gene matches. Germline CDR1 is MNHEY and CDR2 is SMNVEV (reference sequence). CDR3 length: 16 amino acids. CDR3 sequence (DNA): TGTGCCAGCAGTACGACCGGGACTAGCGGTCACAATGAGCAGTTCTTC. Translation: CASSTTGTSGHNEQFF.

This clone was seen once. The chain recombines TRBV6-5 with TRBJ1-3, with D hard to call. This CDR3 contains 15 residues. V was trimmed by 6 bases and J by 0 bases, leaving 12 bases between them. Germline CDR1 is MNHEY and CDR2 is SVGAGI. CDR3 sequence reads: CASRLSGDSGNTIYF. For the CDR3, the DNA is TGTGCCAGCAGGCTATCAGGCGACTCTGGAAACACCATATATTTT.

The J gene is TRBJ2-1, the V gene TRBV6-6, with TRBD1 identical over 10 bases. Germline V gene lookup returns CDR1 MNHNY and CDR2 SVGAGI (reference sequence). The CDR3 loop spans 14 amino acids. The trim removed 6 bases at V and 7 bases at J, leaving 6 bases unmatched. Here the CDR3 DNA reads TGTGCCAGCAGCCACAGGGGACAGGGGAATGAGCAGTTCTTC. Translation: CASSHRGQGNEQFF.

As for this clone: Other nucleotide sequences from this sample produce the same CDR3. The chain combines TRBV5-1 with TRBJ2-7; D unclear. Germline CDR1 is SGHRS and CDR2 is YFSETQ. Between the trimmed V and J ends, which lost 0 bases and 2 bases, there was a span of 6 bases. The CDR3 runs 13 residues. The CDR3 nucleotides are TGCGCCAGCAGCTTGGGCGGCACCTACGAGCAGTACTTC. As protein: CASSLGGTYEQYF.

The chain combines TRBV7-8 with TRBJ1-2, with D possibly being TRBD1 (6 bases). V lost 0 bases to trimming and J lost 4 bases, with 9 bases between them. Germline lookup yields CDR1 SGHVS and CDR2 FQNEAQ. The CDR3 is 14 amino acids. The CDR3 coding sequence is TGTGCCAGCAGCTTAGCAAAGGGGGGCTATGGCTACACCTTC. Encoded protein: CASSLAKGGYGYTF.